This TCR beta chain is from a study of beta chain features in type 1 diabetes. This CDR3 is 14 amino acids long. The germline V gene encodes CDR1 MNHNS and CDR2 SASEGT. Trimming cost V 4 bases and J 7 bases; bases outside gene matches: 6. Expressed TCRB transcripts were sequenced after all isolated RNA was converted to cDNA. Sequencing used immunoSEQ multiplex PCR; TCRdb keeps in-frame clones, though not all of them. The sample lists over 65,000 clones, around 32% occurring once. Specimen: stem cell memory CD4+ T cells from blood. The clonotype originates from a young woman in good health. The chain couples TRBV6-1 to TRBJ1-5, with 8 nucleotides matching TRBD1. The chain's CDR3 is CASSVRDRRQPQHF. The CDR3 nucleotides are TGTGCCAGCAGTGTCCGGGACAGGCGGCAGCCCCAGCATTTT.